This T cell receptor beta chain was sequenced in a study of cytomegalovirus exposure and HLA in healthy donors. Across the whole study: As released early, the data held around 80 million unique TCRs from HLA-typed donors.

PCR amplification relied on 60 Vbeta primers (plus 13 Jbeta primers). TCRdb's table, derived via immunoSEQ multiplex PCR, lists solely in-frame clones and lacks some. The table has fewer than 250,000 clones, approximately 79% seen once. Study outcomes and limitations: Researchers reported in a later analysis that a missense DCLRE1C variant was tied to TCR beta V- and J-gene trimming. In a later analysis, fewer than 20,000 TCR beta sequences were associated with HLA alleles at 0.05 false discovery rate. Previous analysis showed most TCR beta V segments were productive about 90% or about 30% of the time.

The ends lost 1 base at V and 5 bases at J; junction bases unmatched: 12. The CDR3 covers 18 residues. Germline V CDR1 and CDR2: LGHNA, YSLEER. Worth noting for this clone: The antigen is undetermined.

The sequencing input was PBMCs. The clonotype was recovered from a man between 18 and 35 years old in good health and CMV-seronegative. The rearrangement links TRBV4-3 to TRBJ2-2; the match to TRBD1 covers 8 bases. The CDR3 loop reads CASSQGVGQGAGTGELFF. The CDR3 nucleotides read TGCGCCAGCAGCCAAGGAGTGGGTCAGGGGGCGGGTACCGGGGAGCTGTTTTTT.